The 4 T cell receptor beta chains in this list originate from one sample, sequenced in a study of spatial heterogeneity in lung cancer. Indicated time point: sample taken at primary tumor resection. Antigens of these TCRs are unknown. Via MiXCR, TCRdb re-called the 5' RACE reads, giving one row per CDR3 protein. The sample contains 5,500 to 9,000 distinct CDR3 sequences, over 10% of which appear only once. Findings and limits, study-wide: Tumoral mutation counts were tracked by counts of expanded intratumoral alpha and beta TCRs.

The specimen comprised lung tumor tissue, sampled at surgery. Source of these receptors: a male donor with early-stage non-small cell lung cancer.

This clonotype is medium-sized (0.01 to 0.1%) by share. This beta chain is off target for a library built for alpha chains, so its abundance means little. This sequence joins TRBV6-5 and TRBJ2-1, with D perhaps matching TRBD2 (6 bases). CDR1 and CDR2 from the germline V gene are MNHEY and SVGAGI. The CDR3 consists of 12 residues. Deletions cut 6 bases from V and 9 bases from J, with 12 bases between. As DNA, the CDR3 is TGTGCCAGCAGCCTGGGAGGTGGTGAGCAGTTCTTC. Its translation: CASSLGGGEQFF.

This clonotype qualifies as medium-sized (0.01 to 0.1%). Being off target in a library aimed at alpha chains, this beta chain has a size of little meaning. V usage is TRBV15 and J usage is TRBJ2-1; no clear D. V shed 2 bases and J shed 8 bases, with 7 bases lying between them. The germline gives CDR1 LNHNV, CDR2 YYDKDF (reference sequence). This CDR3 has 12 amino acids. The CDR3 DNA reads as TGTGCCACCAGCAGATCTTGGTATGAGCAGTTCTTC. Protein sequence: CATSRSWYEQFF.

This clonotype was seen repeatedly, ten times or more. Because the library targeted alpha chains, this beta chain is an off-target read whose size means little. The V and J genes are TRBV12-3 or TRBV12-4 and TRBJ2-5; D possibly corresponds to TRBD1 (5 bases). There are 14 residues in the CDR3. V was pared by 5 bases and J by 4 bases, with 14 bases between. The CDR3: CASSIRQNSETQYF. As DNA, the CDR3 is TGTGCCAGCAGTATTCGACAGAACTCAGAGACCCAGTACTTC.

In its sample, this clonotype was seen many times. The size of this beta chain means little, since it is a stray read in a library made for alpha chains. V is TRBV2 and J is TRBJ2-1; 10 bases fit TRBD2. Germline V gene lookup returns CDR1 SNHLY and CDR2 FYNNEI. The CDR3 totals 15 residues. The V gene end was trimmed by 5 bases and the J gene end by 9 bases; junction bases not matched to a gene: 10. The CDR3 here is CASSRTSGDKSEQFF. Written as DNA, the CDR3 is TGTGCCAGCAGTCGAACTAGCGGGGATAAAAGTGAGCAGTTCTTC.